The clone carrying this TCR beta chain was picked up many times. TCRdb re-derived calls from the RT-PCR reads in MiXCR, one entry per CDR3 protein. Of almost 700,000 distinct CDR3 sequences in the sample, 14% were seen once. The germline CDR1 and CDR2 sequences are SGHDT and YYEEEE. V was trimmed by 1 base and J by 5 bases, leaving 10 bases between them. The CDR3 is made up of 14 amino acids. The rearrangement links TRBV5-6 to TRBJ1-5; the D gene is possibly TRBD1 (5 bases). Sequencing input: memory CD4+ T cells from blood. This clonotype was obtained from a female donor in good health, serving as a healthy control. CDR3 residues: CASSLQGRDQPQHF. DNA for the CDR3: TGTGCCAGCAGCTTGCAGGGCCGGGATCAGCCCCAGCATTTT.